The 30 T cell receptor beta chains listed next were all sequenced from one sample in a study of blood T cell repertoires in COVID-19. Clones were sequenced by immunoSEQ multiplex PCR, and TCRdb holds only the in-frame ones, with some missing. The sample includes roughly 130,000 clones, roughly 90% seen only once; the top ten take 3.5% to 5%. Sequenced sample: peripheral blood. These receptors all come from a man aged 40-55 years with acute or convalescent COVID-19.

This clone came up a few times. The chain carries TRBV28 and TRBJ1-2, with 10 bases that match TRBD1. Germline lookup yields CDR1 MDHEN and CDR2 SYDVKM. This CDR3 has 17 residues. The J segment lost 4 bases and the V segment lost 2 bases, leaving 10 bases of the junction unmatched. The CDR3 here is CASSLPSPGQGTYGYTF. DNA for the CDR3: TGTGCCAGCAGTTTACCCTCCCCGGGACAGGGGACCTATGGCTACACCTTC.

The J gene is TRBJ2-2, the V gene TRBV23-1; TRBD2 is a possible D gene (7 bases). TRBV23-1 is noted as an ORF with a role that remains uncertain. Trimming shortened V by 8 bases and J by 7 bases, and 23 bases separated the two germline ends. The CDR3 sequence is 16 residues long. The DNA for the CDR3 is TGCGCCAGCTTCCTCGGGGGGTCGAGGGGGAACGGGGAGCTGTTTTTT. Translation gives CASFLGGSRGNGELFF.

The chain carries TRBV19 and TRBJ1-1; D possibly corresponds to TRBD1 (5 bases). Between the trimmed V and J ends, which lost 7 bases and 1 base, there was a span of 10 bases. CDR1 and CDR2 from the germline V gene are LNHDA and SQIVND (reference sequence). The CDR3 runs to 13 residues. The CDR3 loop reads CASTSGKNTEAFF. CDR3 DNA sequence: TGTGCCAGTACTTCAGGGAAGAACACTGAAGCTTTCTTT.

V and J are TRBV2 and TRBJ1-5; D remains unclear. Per the germline V gene, CDR1 is SNHLY and CDR2 is FYNNEI. Trimming took off 5 bases at V and 7 bases at J, with 15 bases between the two ends. The CDR3 is 14 residues long. The CDR3 region has the DNA TGTGCCAGCAGTCCTACAGCGGCGCGGCAGCCCCAGCATTTT. This translates into CASSPTAARQPQHF.

The chain carries TRBV9 and TRBJ2-7; 8 bases are shared with TRBD1. The CDR3 runs to 15 residues. The V gene's germline CDR1 is SGDLS and CDR2 YYNGEE. Unmatched junction bases numbered 7, after V lost 3 bases and J lost 2 bases. Written as DNA, the CDR3 is TGTGCCAGCAGCGCCCGGACAGGGCGTACCTACGAGCAGTACTTC. This sequence encodes CASSARTGRTYEQYF.

This sequence joins TRBV6-1 and TRBJ1-4; TRBD1 matches at 7 bases. With V trimmed by 2 bases and J by 5 bases, 5 bases remained unmatched. The CDR3 extends over 15 amino acids. The V gene's germline CDR1 is MNHNS and CDR2 SASEGT. CDR3 residues: CASSESRGANEKLFF. As DNA, the CDR3 is TGTGCCAGCAGTGAATCCAGGGGGGCGAATGAAAAACTGTTTTTT.

J is TRBJ1-1 and V is TRBV28; D gene unclear. Trimming pared 3 bases from V and 4 bases from J, leaving 6 bases between. CDR1 is MDHEN, CDR2 SYDVKM, per germline. The CDR3 runs 12 residues. The CDR3 DNA sequence: TGTGCCAGCAGTTTGGTCAGCACTGAAGCTTTCTTT. Translation: CASSLVSTEAFF.

The V gene is TRBV5-6, the J gene TRBJ2-1; the D gene is possibly TRBD2 (5 bases). The CDR3 extends over 17 amino acids. Germline assignment: CDR1 SGHDT and CDR2 YYEEEE. The V end lost 1 base, the J end lost 0 bases, and 14 bases lay between the germline ends. The CDR3 loop reads CASSLFKRRNSYNEQFF. The CDR3 bases are TGTGCCAGCAGCTTGTTCAAGCGGCGAAACTCCTACAATGAGCAGTTCTTC.

This sequence joins TRBV24-1 and TRBJ2-1; D is uncertain. Trimming removed 4 bases at V and 2 bases at J, with 11 bases between. Germline lookup yields CDR1 KGHDR and CDR2 SFDVKD. This CDR3 is 15 amino acids long. In nucleotides, the CDR3 is TGTGCCACCAGTGACCCCTTCACTACCTACAATGAGCAGTTCTTC. Its translation is CATSDPFTTYNEQFF.

The CDR3 DNA follows: TGCACCAGCAGCCAAGATTCGAGGGTAGCGGCTTACTACGAGCAGTACTTC. Translated: CTSSQDSRVAAYYEQYF. The gene calls are TRBV1 and TRBJ2-7; TRBD2 was called by the table and not checked on the DNA. TRBV1 is reported as a pseudogene. This CDR3 spans 17 amino acids.

This clone showed up just once. The CDR3, as DNA: TGTGCCAGCAGCGACTTACTAGCTGGGGAGCAGTACTTC. It translates to CASSDLLAGEQYF. V and J are TRBV5-4 and TRBJ2-7, with TRBD2 as a possible D gene (6 bases). CDR1 and CDR2 from the germline V gene are SGHNT and YYREEE (reference sequence). The CDR3 is 13 amino acids. Trimming removed 4 bases from V and 7 bases from J, with 15 bases in between.

In its sample, this clone was seen once. V is TRBV6-1 and J is TRBJ1-2; D is uncertain. V lost 1 base to trimming and J lost 4 bases, with 10 bases between them. Per germline, CDR1 MNHNS and CDR2 SASEGT. CDR3 length: 14 residues. CDR3 loop: CASSEERQSYGYTF. For the CDR3, the DNA is TGTGCCAGCAGTGAAGAGCGGCAGAGCTATGGCTACACCTTC.

The CDR3 nucleotides read TGTGCCAGCAGGGGACAGGGATCAAACACTGAAGCTTTCTTT. Its protein is CASRGQGSNTEAFF. The chain employs TRBV2 and TRBJ1-1; 9 nucleotides align to TRBD1. The germline CDR1 and CDR2 sequences are SNHLY and FYNNEI. This CDR3 contains 14 residues. J lost 2 bases, V lost 6 bases, and 4 bases had no gene match.

This chain uses TRBV7-3 with TRBJ1-1; no reliable D call. Between the trimmed V and J ends, which lost 5 bases and 1 base, there was a span of 11 bases. There are 14 residues in the CDR3. Looked up from germline, CDR1 is SGHTA and CDR2 is FQGTGA. CDR3 coding DNA: TGTGCCAGCAGCCCCCGGGGTGGGAACACTGAAGCTTTCTTT. Translating gives CASSPRGGNTEAFF.

This chain connects TRBV11-3 to TRBJ1-1; D uncertain. CDR3 length equals 14 residues. Germline V gene data show CDR1 as SGHNT and CDR2 as YENEEA. Trimming removed 3 bases from V and 7 bases from J, with 15 bases in between. The CDR3 here is CASSLTNRPSEAFF. The CDR3 DNA reads TGTGCCAGCAGCTTGACAAACAGACCCAGTGAAGCTTTCTTT.

This sequence joins TRBV2 and TRBJ2-3; 8 bases agree with TRBD2. Unmatched junction bases numbered 8, after V lost 7 bases and J lost 2 bases. CDR3 length equals 15 residues. Germline V gene lookup returns CDR1 SNHLY and CDR2 FYNNEI. DNA of the CDR3: TGTGCCAGCACCCGAGAGACTAGCGACACAGATACGCAGTATTTT. It yields the protein CASTRETSDTDTQYF. Full variable domain (remainder filled in from reference TRBV2 and TRBJ2-3): EPEVTQTPSHQVTQMGQEVILRCVPISNHLYFYWYRQILGQKVEFLVSFYNNEISEKSEIFDDQFSVERPDGSNFTLKIRSTKLEDSAMYFCASTRETSDTDTQYFGPGTRLTVL.

This chain connects TRBV18 to TRBJ1-2, with 7 nucleotides matching TRBD1. CDR1 KGHSH and CDR2 LQKENI come from the germline V gene. The CDR3 is 15 residues long. Trimming removed 4 bases from V and 8 bases from J; junction bases left unmatched: 13. CDR3 in amino acids: CASSLLDRVLGGYTF. The CDR3 DNA follows: TGTGCCAGCTCACTTCTTGACAGGGTCTTAGGCGGCTACACCTTC.

Only one count was recorded for this clone. The chain links TRBV7-9 to TRBJ1-2; 8 bases agree with TRBD1. The junction had 7 bases not matched to a gene; V was cut back by 0 bases and J by 4 bases. Germline V lookup: CDR1 SEHNR, CDR2 FQNEAQ (reference sequence). CDR3 size: 16 residues. The DNA of the CDR3 is TGTGCCAGCAGCTTAGCGCAGGGGGCGACGGTCTATGGCTACACCTTC. Translated, it gives CASSLAQGATVYGYTF.

CDR3 in amino acids: CASSASGGNNEQFF. CDR3 coding DNA: TGTGCCAGCAGCGCTAGCGGGGGGAACAATGAGCAGTTCTTC. The genes are TRBV9 and TRBJ2-1, with 11 bases identical to TRBD2. This CDR3 spans 14 amino acids. Germline trimming cut 3 bases from V and 5 bases from J; bases unmatched to any gene: 1. Per the germline V gene, CDR1 is SGDLS and CDR2 is YYNGEE.

This chain uses TRBV19 with TRBJ1-5, with TRBD1 as a possible D gene (6 bases). Germline lookup yields CDR1 LNHDA and CDR2 SQIVND (reference sequence). This CDR3 has 16 amino acids. Deletions cut 8 bases from V and 4 bases from J, with 21 bases between. For the CDR3, the DNA is TGTGCCAGTTCCGGCGTACCCAGGGGAGGGAATCAGCCCCAGCATTTT. It translates to CASSGVPRGGNQPQHF.

The gene calls are TRBV6-1 and TRBJ1-2; D ambiguous. Germline CDR1 is MNHNS and CDR2 is SASEGT. The CDR3 runs 14 residues. V lost 0 bases and J lost 1, with 6 bases in between. CDR3 residues: CASSEAVLNYGYTF. CDR3 sequence (DNA): TGTGCCAGCAGTGAAGCAGTACTTAACTATGGCTACACCTTC.

This chain uses TRBV7-6 with TRBJ1-3, with D maybe TRBD1 (5 bases). Germline V lookup: CDR1 SGHVS, CDR2 FNYEAQ. V was cut by 5 bases and J by 1 base, with 15 bases left in between. This CDR3 has 16 residues. CDR3 nucleotides: TGTGCCAGCAGCCCCACCCAGGGAAGATCTGGAAACACCATATATTTT. This sequence encodes CASSPTQGRSGNTIYF.

This clone was seen more than once but under ten times. The chain recombines TRBV12-3 or TRBV12-4 with TRBJ2-1; D is undetermined. CDR3 size: 12 residues. The V end lost 6 bases, the J end lost 8 bases, and 11 bases lay between the germline ends. The CDR3: CASSLNGHEQFF. The DNA of the CDR3 is TGTGCCAGCAGCCTCAATGGGCATGAGCAGTTCTTC.

The rearrangement uses TRBV19 and TRBJ1-5; tentatively, D is TRBD1 (5 bases). Germline V CDR1 and CDR2: LNHDA, SQIVND (reference sequence). V lost 1 base and J lost 1, with 11 bases in between. This CDR3 has 16 residues. CDR3 nucleotides: TGTGCCAGTAGTATAGGCAGGGTGGGGAGCAATCAGCCCCAGCATTTT. It codes for CASSIGRVGSNQPQHF.

The chain carries TRBV11-3 and TRBJ2-2; TRBD1 matches 9 bases. CDR1 and CDR2 (germline): SGHNT, YENEEA. The ends lost 5 bases at V and 7 bases at J; junction bases unmatched: 8. The CDR3 length is 15 residues. The CDR3 spells CASSRRQGGRGELFF. CDR3 DNA: TGTGCCAGCAGCCGCCGACAGGGGGGTCGCGGGGAGCTGTTTTTT.

This CDR3 is CASGLGSYEQYF. CDR3 sequence (DNA): TGTGCCAGCGGACTTGGGTCCTACGAGCAGTACTTC. The gene calls are TRBV7-9 and TRBJ2-7; D may be TRBD2 (5 bases). Germline lookup yields CDR1 SEHNR and CDR2 FQNEAQ (reference sequence). The CDR3 is 12 residues long. Trimming shortened V by 8 bases and J by 1 base, and 9 bases separated the two germline ends.

The chain combines TRBV10-3 with TRBJ2-1, with 8 bases fitting TRBD1. V shed 3 bases and J 4 bases; nucleotides not matched to a gene: 5. The CDR3 extends over 15 amino acids. Germline V CDR1 and CDR2: ENHRY, SYGVKD. CDR3 region: CAISDSDREYNEQFF. Written as DNA, the CDR3 is TGTGCCATCAGTGATTCGGACAGGGAATACAATGAGCAGTTCTTC.

V usage is TRBV6-5 and J usage is TRBJ1-6, with unresolved D. V lost 6 bases and J 7 bases, leaving 13 bases between the germline ends. This CDR3 has 14 residues. The germline CDR1 and CDR2 sequences are MNHEY and SVGAGI. CDR3: CASRHTEGNSPLHF. CDR3 DNA sequence: TGTGCCAGCAGACACACAGAGGGAAATTCACCCCTCCACTTT.

The chain combines TRBV14 with TRBJ2-7, with 12 bases that match TRBD2. Losses at the gene ends were 0 bases for V and 5 bases for J; bases not matched to a gene: 8. The germline V gene has CDR1 SGHDN and CDR2 FVKESK. This CDR3 contains 17 residues. CDR3 region: CASSQEKELAGGDEQYF. The DNA for the CDR3 is TGTGCCAGCAGCCAAGAAAAAGAACTAGCGGGAGGAGACGAGCAGTACTTC.

The chain recombines TRBV20-1 with TRBJ2-5, with TRBD2 identical over 7 bases. The germline gives CDR1 DFQATT, CDR2 SNEGSKA (reference sequence). This CDR3 is built from 11 residues. Unmatched junction bases numbered 3, after V lost 6 bases and J lost 5 bases. The CDR3 reads CSARGDETQYF. The CDR3 DNA follows: TGCAGTGCACGGGGGGATGAGACCCAGTACTTC.